Listed below are T cell receptor beta chains from one sample, sequenced in a study of T cells and Merkel cell carcinoma outcomes. The data were produced by immunoSEQ multiplex PCR, yet TCRdb's version contains in-frame clones alone and is incomplete. The repertoire holds 3,100 or so clones, with around 79% as singletons. The specimen sequenced was tumor tissue from Merkel cell carcinoma. Receptors were obtained from a human donor with Merkel cell carcinoma. The CDR3 runs from the conserved cysteine through the conserved F or W. A D gene is named only where the DNA matches it firmly. Clone sizes are given selectively: once, few, many, or a class where the clone is expanded.

D gene,J gene,V gene,clone size,CDR3 length,CDR3 DNA,CDR3 protein
.,TRBJ1-1,TRBV11-1,few,13,TGTGCCAGCAGCTTAGGGCAGGGCGCTGAAGCTTTCTTT,CASSLGQGAEAFF
.,TRBJ2-7,TRBV28,.,19,TGTGCCAGCAGTTTGAGCCACCCCCCCACAGGGATTGGAGTCTACGAGCAGTACTTC,CASSLSHPPTGIGVYEQYF
.,TRBJ1-3,TRBV27,once,14,TGTGCCAGCAGTTTATTGGGAGCTGGAAACACCATATATTTT,CASSLLGAGNTIYF
TRBD1,TRBJ2-3,TRBV11-2,.,14,TGTGCCAGCAGCAGACAGGGAGGCACAGATACGCAGTATTTT,CASSRQGGTDTQYF
.,TRBJ2-1,TRBV18,few,13,TGTGCCAGCTCACCAGAGTTCGTAAATGAGCAGTTCTTC,CASSPEFVNEQFF
TRBD1,TRBJ2-3,TRBV2,once,13,TGTGCCGGGTCGGGACAGGGGGCAGATACGCAGTATTTT,CAGSGQGADTQYF
.,TRBJ1-4,TRBV2,.,16,TGTGCTAGCAGTGAAACTCGTGGCAGGTCCTTAGAAAAACTGTTTTTT,CASSETRGRSLEKLFF
.,TRBJ2-7,TRBV27,once,13,TGTGCCAGCAGTTTAGGGCAAAGCTACGAGCAGTACTTC,CASSLGQSYEQYF
.,TRBJ1-5,TRBV19,few,14,TGTGCCAGTAGTATAATCCTTAGCAATCAGCCCCAGCATTTT,CASSIILSNQPQHF
.,TRBJ1-2,TRBV5-4,.,16,TGTGCCAGCAGCTTCCGGGTGGGGGGCTTAAACTATGGCTACACCTTC,CASSFRVGGLNYGYTF
TRBD1,TRBJ2-1,TRBV5-4,.,16,TGTGCCAGCAGCATGGGACAGGGGGCCCTATACAATGAGCAGTTCTTC,CASSMGQGALYNEQFF
TRBD1,TRBJ2-7,TRBV7-9,.,14,TGTGCCAGCAGCCGTATGGACAGGGGGTACGAGCAGTACTTC,CASSRMDRGYEQYF
.,TRBJ2-7,TRBV4-2,.,12,TGTGCCAGCAGCCTCCGCGGGGCCGAGCAGTACTTC,CASSLRGAEQYF
.,TRBJ2-7,TRBV15,few,13,TGTGCCACCAGCAGAGTGTCCGGGGAAGAGCAGTACTTC,CATSRVSGEEQYF
.,TRBJ1-4,TRBV7-6,few,17,TGTGCCAGCAGCTTAACCCCGGTTGGGGGTAATAATGAAAAACTGTTTTTT,CASSLTPVGGNNEKLFF
TRBD1,TRBJ2-2,TRBV5-6,.,16,TGTGCCAGCAGCCCACTCGAGGACAGGGTCACCGGGGAGCTGTTTTTT,CASSPLEDRVTGELFF
TRBD1,TRBJ2-3,TRBV4-1,few,17,TGCGCCAGCAGCCACGTAGGACAGGGGGCGGGCACAGATACGCAGTATTTT,CASSHVGQGAGTDTQYF
TRBD1,TRBJ1-5,TRBV2,few,16,TGTGCCAGTTCCGGGACAGGACGGGGTAGCAATCAGCCCCAGCATTTT,CASSGTGRGSNQPQHF
TRBD1,TRBJ2-5,TRBV5-1,once,15,TGCGCCAGCAGCGAGGGACAGGGGGCAGGAGAGACCCAGTACTTC,CASSEGQGAGETQYF
TRBD1,TRBJ1-2,TRBV29-1,.,12,TGCAGCACCCGGACAGGGGACTATGGCTACACCTTC,CSTRTGDYGYTF
TRBD1,TRBJ2-7,TRBV29-1,.,15,TGCAGCGTTGGGGGGACAGGGGGCACGGGTGGCGAGCAGTACTTC,CSVGGTGGTGGEQYF
TRBD1,TRBJ1-5,TRBV6-5,.,15,TGTGCCAGCAGGATCGGACAGGGGAGCAATCAGCCCCAGCATTTT,CASRIGQGSNQPQHF
.,TRBJ1-1,TRBV27,.,13,TGTGCCAGCAGGAGAACTCAGAACACTGAAGCTTTCTTT,CASRRTQNTEAFF
.,TRBJ1-3,TRBV5-6,.,15,TGTGCCAGCAGCTTGCCAGGGAACTCTGGAAACACCATATATTTT,CASSLPGNSGNTIYF
.,TRBJ2-7,TRBV10-2,.,13,TGCGCCAGCCGGGACAGACTAGCCTACGAGCAGTACTTT,CASRDRLAYEQYF
.,TRBJ2-5,TRBV18,.,12,TGTGCCAGCTCACCTAAGCCGGAGACCCAGTACTTC,CASSPKPETQYF
.,TRBJ2-1,TRBV6-4,.,15,TGTGCCAGCAAAGGAGGGGCCAGGGGTGCCAATGAGCAGTTCTTC,CASKGGARGANEQFF
.,TRBJ2-7,TRBV5-8,.,14,TGTGCCAGCAGCTTGTACGGGTATTCCTACGAGCAGTACTTC,CASSLYGYSYEQYF
TRBD1,TRBJ1-1,TRBV11-2,.,12,TGTGCCAGCAGCTCCGACAGGGTACGAGCTTTCTTT,CASSSDRVRAFF
.,TRBJ1-5,TRBV23-1,.,17,TGCGCCAGCAGTCATAAATACAGGTTGCTGGAGAATCAGCCCCAGCATTTT,CASSHKYRLLENQPQHF
TRBD2,TRBJ2-5,TRBV5-4,.,15,TGTGCCAGCAGCTTGAAGCGGGGGGACCAAGAGACCCAGTACTTC,CASSLKRGDQETQYF
.,TRBJ1-1,TRBV4-1,once,16,TGCGCCAGCAGCCAAAACAGGGTCCTGGGGAACACTGAAGCTTTCTTT,CASSQNRVLGNTEAFF
TRBD2,TRBJ2-1,TRBV18,large,16,TGTGCCAGCTCACCCAGGACTAGCGGGGCCTACAATGAGCAGTTCTTC,CASSPRTSGAYNEQFF
.,TRBJ1-2,TRBV7-6,few,17,TGTGCCAGCAGCTTAGAAGGGGAACAGGGAGCTAACTATGGCTACACCTTC,CASSLEGEQGANYGYTF
TRBD1,TRBJ1-4,TRBV25-1,once,15,TGTGCCAGCAGTAGGCCGGGACAGCTTAATGAAAAACTGTTTTTT,CASSRPGQLNEKLFF
TRBD1,TRBJ1-1,TRBV7-6,.,16,TGTGCCAGCAGCTTAGGGGGACAGGGCTTGAACACTGAAGCTTTCTTT,CASSLGGQGLNTEAFF
.,TRBJ1-1,TRBV5-5,few,14,TGTGCCAGCAGCTTGGAAAGCAGGAACACTGAAGCTTTCTTT,CASSLESRNTEAFF
TRBD1,TRBJ1-5,TRBV4-1,.,15,TGCGCCAGCAGCCAGGCAGGGACAGACAATCAGCCCCAGCATTTT,CASSQAGTDNQPQHF
.,TRBJ2-2,TRBV7-9,.,17,TGTGCCAGCAGCGGAGAACAGGGTTGGGTTATTCCCGGGGAGCTGTTTTTT,CASSGEQGWVIPGELFF
.,TRBJ2-3,TRBV5-1,.,11,TGCGCCAGCAGCTCAGCAGATACGCAGTATTTT,CASSSADTQYF
.,TRBJ2-5,TRBV18,.,15,TGTGCCAGCTCACTGGACGGACAGCGCCAAGAGACCCAGTACTTC,CASSLDGQRQETQYF
.,TRBJ2-7,TRBV15,.,13,TGTGCCACCAGCAGTTTGGGGGGGCGCCAAGTTTGCTTC,CATSSLGGRQVCF
TRBD1,TRBJ2-7,TRBV5-1,once,14,TGCGCCAGCAGCTTCGGGACAGGGGGGACCGAGCAGTACTTC,CASSFGTGGTEQYF
.,TRBJ2-1,TRBV6-5,.,11,TGTGCCAGCAGTTACCGGGGTGAGCAGTTCTTC,CASSYRGEQFF